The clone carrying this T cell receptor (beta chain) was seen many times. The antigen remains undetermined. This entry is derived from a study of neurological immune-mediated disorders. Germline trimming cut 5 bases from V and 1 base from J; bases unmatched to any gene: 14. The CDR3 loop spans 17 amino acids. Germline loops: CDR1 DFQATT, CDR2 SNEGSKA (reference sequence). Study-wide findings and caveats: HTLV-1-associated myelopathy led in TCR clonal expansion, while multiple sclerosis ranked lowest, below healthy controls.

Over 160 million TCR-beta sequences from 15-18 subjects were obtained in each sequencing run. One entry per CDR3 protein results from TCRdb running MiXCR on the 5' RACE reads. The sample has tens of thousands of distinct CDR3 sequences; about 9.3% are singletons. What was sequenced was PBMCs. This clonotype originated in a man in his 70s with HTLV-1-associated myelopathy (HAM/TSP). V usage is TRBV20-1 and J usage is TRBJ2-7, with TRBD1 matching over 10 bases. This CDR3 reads CSALLSTGGVRSYEQYF. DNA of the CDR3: TGCAGTGCTCTCCTTTCGACAGGGGGCGTCAGATCCTACGAGCAGTACTTC.